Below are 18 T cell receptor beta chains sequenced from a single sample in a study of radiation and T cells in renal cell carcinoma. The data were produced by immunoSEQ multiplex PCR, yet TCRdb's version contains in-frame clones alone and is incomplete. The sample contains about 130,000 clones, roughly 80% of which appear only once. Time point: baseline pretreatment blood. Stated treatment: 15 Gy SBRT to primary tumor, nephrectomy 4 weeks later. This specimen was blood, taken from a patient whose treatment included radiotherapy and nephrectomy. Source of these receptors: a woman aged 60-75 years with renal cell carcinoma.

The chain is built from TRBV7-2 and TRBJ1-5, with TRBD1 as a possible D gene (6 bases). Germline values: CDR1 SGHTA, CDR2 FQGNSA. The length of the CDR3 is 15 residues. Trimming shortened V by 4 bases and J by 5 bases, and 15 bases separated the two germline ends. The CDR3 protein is CASSSRGGGDQPQHF. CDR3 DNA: TGTGCCAGCAGCTCCCGCGGAGGGGGTGATCAGCCCCAGCATTTT.

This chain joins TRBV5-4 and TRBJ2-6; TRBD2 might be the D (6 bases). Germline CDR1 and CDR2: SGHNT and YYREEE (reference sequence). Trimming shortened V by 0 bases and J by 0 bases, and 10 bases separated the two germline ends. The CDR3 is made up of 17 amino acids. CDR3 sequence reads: CASSLVGGHSGANVLTF. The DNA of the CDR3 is TGTGCCAGCAGCTTGGTGGGAGGTCACTCTGGGGCCAACGTCCTGACTTTC.

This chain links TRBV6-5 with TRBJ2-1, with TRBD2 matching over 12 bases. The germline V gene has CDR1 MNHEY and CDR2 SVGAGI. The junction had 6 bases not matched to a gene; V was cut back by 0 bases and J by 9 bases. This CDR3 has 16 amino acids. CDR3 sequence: CASSYSKTSGSAEQFF. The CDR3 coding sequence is TGTGCCAGCAGTTACTCGAAGACTAGCGGGAGTGCTGAGCAGTTCTTC.

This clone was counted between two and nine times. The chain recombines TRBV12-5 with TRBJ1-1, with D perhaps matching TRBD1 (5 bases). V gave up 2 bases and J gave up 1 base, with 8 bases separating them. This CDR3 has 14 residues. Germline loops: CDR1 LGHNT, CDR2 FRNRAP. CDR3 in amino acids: CASGLTGTNTEAFF. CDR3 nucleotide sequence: TGTGCTAGTGGTTTGACCGGGACGAACACTGAAGCTTTCTTT.

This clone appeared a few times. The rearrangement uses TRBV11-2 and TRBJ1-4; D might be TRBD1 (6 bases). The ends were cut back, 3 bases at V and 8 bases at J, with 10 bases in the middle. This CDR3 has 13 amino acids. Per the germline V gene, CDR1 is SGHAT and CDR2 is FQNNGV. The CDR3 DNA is TGTGCCAGCAGCTTTCTGAGGGGGGAAAAACTGTTTTTT. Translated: CASSFLRGEKLFF.

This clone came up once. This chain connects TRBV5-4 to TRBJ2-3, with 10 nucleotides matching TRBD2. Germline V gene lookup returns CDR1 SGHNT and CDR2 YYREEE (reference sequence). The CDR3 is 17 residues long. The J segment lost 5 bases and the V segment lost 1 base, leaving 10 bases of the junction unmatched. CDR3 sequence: CASSLPSAGGPGDTQYF. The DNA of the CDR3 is TGTGCCAGCAGCTTGCCCTCAGCGGGGGGGCCCGGAGATACGCAGTATTTT.

CDR3 in DNA: TGCGCCAGCAGCTTGGTTTCTAGCGGGGGGACAGATACGCAGTATTTT. It codes for CASSLVSSGGTDTQYF. The J gene is TRBJ2-3, the V gene TRBV5-1, with 11 bases matching TRBD2. This CDR3 has 16 amino acids. Germline CDR1 is SGHRS and CDR2 is YFSETQ. Trimming took 0 bases from V and 3 from J; bases not matched to a gene: 3.

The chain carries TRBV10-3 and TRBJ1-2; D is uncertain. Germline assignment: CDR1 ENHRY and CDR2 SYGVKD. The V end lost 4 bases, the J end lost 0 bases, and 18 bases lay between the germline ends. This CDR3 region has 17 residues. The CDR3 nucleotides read TGTGCCATCAGTGGCACGGGCGCGGGCCACACTAACTATGGCTACACCTTC. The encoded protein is CAISGTGAGHTNYGYTF.

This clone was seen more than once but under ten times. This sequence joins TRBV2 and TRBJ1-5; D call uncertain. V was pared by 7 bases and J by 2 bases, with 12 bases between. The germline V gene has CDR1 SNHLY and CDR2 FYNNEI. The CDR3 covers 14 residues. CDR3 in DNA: TGTGCCAGCATCCTATCCAACCGCAATCAGCCCCAGCATTTT. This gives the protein CASILSNRNQPQHF.

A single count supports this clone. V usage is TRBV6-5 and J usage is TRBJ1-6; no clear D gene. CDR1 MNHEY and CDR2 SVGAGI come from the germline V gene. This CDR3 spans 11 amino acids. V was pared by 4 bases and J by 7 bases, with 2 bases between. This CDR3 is CASSSNSPLHF. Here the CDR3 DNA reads TGTGCCAGCAGTTCCAATTCACCCCTCCACTTT.

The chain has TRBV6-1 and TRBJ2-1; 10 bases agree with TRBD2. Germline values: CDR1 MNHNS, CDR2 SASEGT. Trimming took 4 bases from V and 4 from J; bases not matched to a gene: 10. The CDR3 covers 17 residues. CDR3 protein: CASSGTSGDRYYNEQFF. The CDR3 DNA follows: TGTGCCAGCAGTGGAACTAGCGGGGATCGTTATTACAATGAGCAGTTCTTC.

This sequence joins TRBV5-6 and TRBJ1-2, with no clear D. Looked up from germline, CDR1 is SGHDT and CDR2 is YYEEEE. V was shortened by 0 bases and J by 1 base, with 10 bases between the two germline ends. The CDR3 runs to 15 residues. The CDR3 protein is CASSLDGRDNYGYTF. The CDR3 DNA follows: TGTGCCAGCAGCTTGGATGGGCGGGATAACTATGGCTACACCTTC. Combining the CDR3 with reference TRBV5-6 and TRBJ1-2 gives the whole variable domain DAGVTQSPTHLIKTRGQQVTLRCSPKSGHDTVSWYQQALGQGPQFIFQYYEEEERQRGNFPDRFSGHQFPNYSSELNVNALLLGDSALYLCASSLDGRDNYGYTFGSGTRLTVV.

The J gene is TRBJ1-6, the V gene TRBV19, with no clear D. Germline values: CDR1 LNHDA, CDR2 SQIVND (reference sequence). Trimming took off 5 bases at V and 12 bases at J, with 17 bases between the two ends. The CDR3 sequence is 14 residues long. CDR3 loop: CASSSLGPSGPLHF. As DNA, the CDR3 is TGTGCCAGTAGTTCATTAGGGCCCTCGGGACCCCTCCACTTT.

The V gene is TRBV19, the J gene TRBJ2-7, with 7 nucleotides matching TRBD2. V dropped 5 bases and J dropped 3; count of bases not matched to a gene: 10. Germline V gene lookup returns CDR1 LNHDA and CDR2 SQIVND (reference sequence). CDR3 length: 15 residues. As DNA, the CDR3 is TGTGCCAGTAGTGCGTCGGCTAGCGGTAACTACGAGCAGTACTTC. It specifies CASSASASGNYEQYF.

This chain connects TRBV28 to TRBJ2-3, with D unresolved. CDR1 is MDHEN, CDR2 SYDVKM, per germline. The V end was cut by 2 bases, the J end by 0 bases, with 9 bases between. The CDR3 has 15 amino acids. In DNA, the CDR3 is TGTGCCAGCAGTTTAGCATCGGCTAGCACAGATACGCAGTATTTT. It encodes CASSLASASTDTQYF.

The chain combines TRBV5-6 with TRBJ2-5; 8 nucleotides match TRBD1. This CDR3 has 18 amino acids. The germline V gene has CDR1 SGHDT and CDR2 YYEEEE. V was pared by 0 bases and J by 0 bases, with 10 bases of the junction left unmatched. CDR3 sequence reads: CASSLDRGKVWYQETQYF. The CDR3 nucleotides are TGTGCCAGCAGCTTGGACAGGGGGAAGGTTTGGTACCAAGAGACCCAGTACTTC.

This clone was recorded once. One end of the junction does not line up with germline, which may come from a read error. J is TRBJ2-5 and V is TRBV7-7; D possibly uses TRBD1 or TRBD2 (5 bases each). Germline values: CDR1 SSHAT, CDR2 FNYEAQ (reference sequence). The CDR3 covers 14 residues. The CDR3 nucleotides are TGTGCTAGCAGCCGGGACCGTTATAAAGAGACCCAGTACTTC. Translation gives CASSRDRYKETQYF.

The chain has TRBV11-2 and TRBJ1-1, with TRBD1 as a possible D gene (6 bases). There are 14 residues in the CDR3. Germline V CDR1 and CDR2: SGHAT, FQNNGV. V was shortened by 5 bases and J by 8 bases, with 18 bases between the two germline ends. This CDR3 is CASSINSGQGEAFF. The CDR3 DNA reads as TGTGCCAGCAGCATTAACTCCGGTCAGGGGGAAGCTTTCTTT.